Described below is a single T cell receptor (beta chain) sequence and its context. Its specificity is unknown. This entry comes from a study of vaccination effects on CD4 cells after COVID-19. About the study: Post-vaccine draws lagged the second dose by a median of 72 days. Study observations and caveats: Only 1 of 255 vaccine-induced clones from healthy vaccinees cross-reacted with common cold coronaviruses. Late post-vaccination samples showed marked contraction of infection- and vaccine-induced clones.

The method was immunoSEQ multiplex PCR; TCRdb's version includes in-frame clones alone and lacks a portion of them. The sample includes fewer than 40,000 clones, approximately 82% of them seen just once. Before sequencing took place, the ViraFEST assay used viral peptide pools to expand antigen-specific CD4+ T cells. Culture lasted about ten days before CD4+ T cell isolation. Participants were vaccinated with two doses of either the BNT162b2 or mRNA-1273 vaccine. Germline CDR1 reads PRHDT; CDR2 reads FYEKMQ (reference sequence). The CDR3 runs 15 residues. Trimming left V 3 bases short and J 4 bases short, with 13 bases between.

The clonotype was recovered from a human donor who received a COVID-19 vaccine. Some clones in this sample may be carry-over from other donors' samples. The chain combines TRBV13 with TRBJ2-1; the D gene is possibly TRBD1 (5 bases). Sample: CD4+ T cells from PBMCs cultured with HCoV-NL63 spike peptides, taken after COVID-19 vaccination. The DNA of the CDR3 is TGTGCCAGCAGCTTTTTCAGGGCCTTATACAATGAGCAGTTCTTC. Translation: CASSFFRALYNEQFF.